What follows are 25 T cell receptor beta chains derived from one specimen sequenced in a study of monozygotic twins with cystic fibrosis. Profiling relied on immunoSEQ multiplex PCR, and the TCRdb table lists in-frame clones only, not all of them. The top ten hold 1% to 1.5% of the sample, which has some 20,000 clones, approximately 87% seen once. The sequenced material came from blood. The receptor set was obtained from a woman in her 30s with cystic fibrosis.

The chain combines TRBV28 with TRBJ2-1; 9 bases fit TRBD1. The CDR3 length is 15 residues. Germline-derived CDR1 and CDR2 are MDHEN and SYDVKM. The junction had 5 bases not matched to a gene; V was cut back by 3 bases and J by 5 bases. In nucleotides, the CDR3 is TGTGCCAGCAGTTTGAGCGGGACAGGGAACAATGAGCAGTTCTTC. This gives the protein CASSLSGTGNNEQFF.

This clone was observed once. The chain employs TRBV5-4 and TRBJ2-4; D is possibly TRBD2 (5 bases). The CDR3 spans 17 residues. V was shortened by 3 bases and J by 0 bases, with 16 bases between the two germline ends. The germline V gene has CDR1 SGHNT and CDR2 YYREEE (reference sequence). The CDR3 loop is CASSSLLRGAAKNIQYF. In DNA form, the CDR3 reads TGTGCCAGCAGCTCGTTGTTACGGGGAGCAGCCAAAAACATTCAGTACTTC. Looking up the rest from reference TRBV5-4 and TRBJ2-4 gives the full variable domain: ETGVTQSPTHLIKTRGQQVTLRCSSQSGHNTVSWYQQALGQGPQFIFQYYREEENGRGNFPPRFSGLQFPNYSSELNVNALELDDSALYLCASSSLLRGAAKNIQYFGAGTRLSVL.

The chain is built from TRBV7-8 and TRBJ1-5; D gene ambiguous. This CDR3 has 14 residues. Germline CDR1 SGHVS, CDR2 FQNEAQ. Trimming cost V 1 base and J 0 bases, with 4 bases left between them. CDR3 in amino acids: CASSLGDSNQPQHF. The CDR3 DNA reads as TGTGCCAGCAGCTTAGGGGATAGCAATCAGCCCCAGCATTTT.

The CDR3 nucleotides are TGCGCCAGCAGACCCGGATTACTGTTTAACTATGGCTACACCTTC. It translates to CASRPGLLFNYGYTF. This rearrangement joins TRBV5-1 to TRBJ1-2; D not resolved. This CDR3 region has 15 residues. V was pared by 5 bases and J by 1 base, with 15 bases between. Germline V gene data show CDR1 as SGHRS and CDR2 as YFSETQ.

This clone is a singleton in its sample. V gene TRBV5-1 combines with J gene TRBJ1-1; 7 nucleotides agree with TRBD1. This CDR3 spans 15 amino acids. Germline values: CDR1 SGHRS, CDR2 YFSETQ. After removal of 4 bases from V and 0 bases from J, the junction contained 6 bases not matched to a gene. CDR3 in amino acids: CASSPLQGLNTEAFF. CDR3 sequence (DNA): TGCGCCAGCAGCCCCCTACAGGGGCTGAACACTGAAGCTTTCTTT. Looking up the rest from reference TRBV5-1 and TRBJ1-1 gives the full variable domain: KAGVTQTPRYLIKTRGQQVTLSCSPISGHRSVSWYQQTPGQGLQFLFEYFSETQRNKGNFPGRFSGRQFSNSRSEMNVSTLELGDSALYLCASSPLQGLNTEAFFGQGTRLTVV.

The rearrangement links TRBV7-9 to TRBJ2-7, with D perhaps TRBD2 (5 bases). The CDR3 extends over 13 amino acids. V was cut by 1 base and J by 12 bases, with 16 bases left in between. CDR1 is SEHNR, CDR2 FQNEAQ, per germline (reference sequence). The CDR3 DNA follows: TGTGCCAGCAGCTTAGGGGGTCGGGGTACGTGGTACTTC. Its protein product is CASSLGGRGTWYF.

The rearrangement joins TRBV5-6 to TRBJ2-7, with TRBD1 matching over 8 bases. Germline trimming cut 4 bases from V and 2 bases from J; bases unmatched to any gene: 5. The length of the CDR3 is 14 residues. Germline CDR1 is SGHDT and CDR2 is YYEEEE. CDR3 bases: TGTGCCAGCAGCCTGGGACAGGTAACCTACGAGCAGTACTTC. Encoded protein: CASSLGQVTYEQYF.

This chain links TRBV6-5 with TRBJ1-1, with a weak D call TRBD1 (6 bases). Germline-derived CDR1 and CDR2 are MNHEY and SVGAGI. The CDR3 length is 14 residues. V gave up 6 bases and J gave up 4 bases, with 15 bases separating them. This CDR3 reads CASSQSKGVTEAFF. CDR3 sequence (DNA): TGTGCCAGCAGCCAAAGCAAGGGGGTCACTGAAGCTTTCTTT.

This chain uses TRBV5-1 with TRBJ2-5, with TRBD1 as a possible D gene (5 bases). The J call could be wrong; TRBJ2-7 is a better fit for the DNA end. The CDR3 covers 15 residues. Germline V gene data show CDR1 as SGHRS and CDR2 as YFSETQ. As DNA, the CDR3 is TGCGCCAGCAGCTTGCAGGGCTCCTCAGGAGACGAGCAGTACTTC. Translation gives CASSLQGSSGDEQYF.

V is TRBV29-1 and J is TRBJ1-4, with D maybe TRBD1 (5 bases). This CDR3 region has 13 residues. Between the trimmed V and J ends, which lost 3 bases and 4 bases, there was a span of 9 bases. Germline CDR1 and CDR2: SQVTM and ANQGSEA. The CDR3 loop reads CSVDRDGNEKLFF. In DNA form, the CDR3 reads TGCAGCGTTGATAGGGACGGTAATGAAAAACTGTTTTTT.

This chain links TRBV6-1 with TRBJ2-7; no clear D. Germline lookup yields CDR1 MNHNS and CDR2 SASEGT. The V end was cut by 5 bases, the J end by 4 bases, with 12 bases between. The CDR3 runs to 13 residues. CDR3: CASSPPPLYEQYF. CDR3 bases: TGTGCCAGCAGTCCCCCCCCCTTATACGAGCAGTACTTC.

This chain uses TRBV7-9 with TRBJ2-2; unclear D gene. This CDR3 spans 15 amino acids. V dropped 3 bases and J dropped 0 bases, with 8 bases sitting between them. Germline CDR1 is SEHNR and CDR2 is FQNEAQ (reference sequence). The CDR3 DNA reads TGTGCCAGCAGCTTTGTGGGCACGAACACCGGGGAGCTGTTTTTT. Residues: CASSFVGTNTGELFF.

This chain links TRBV25-1 with TRBJ1-2, with a weak D call TRBD1 (5 bases). Germline CDR1 reads MGHDK; CDR2 reads SYGVNS. The CDR3 extends over 15 amino acids. V lost 1 base to trimming and J lost 5 bases, with 14 bases between them. CDR3 DNA sequence: TGTGCCAGCAGTGAATCGGACAACTGGGGATATGGCTACACCTTC. Its protein is CASSESDNWGYGYTF.

The chain links TRBV29-1 to TRBJ1-2; weak D call: TRBD1 (6 bases). The CDR3 runs 12 residues. The V end lost 6 bases, the J end lost 4 bases, and 12 bases lay between the germline ends. The germline CDR1 and CDR2 sequences are SQVTM and ANQGSEA. The chain's CDR3 is CSVRTEGYGYTF. The CDR3 DNA is TGCAGCGTACGGACAGAGGGCTATGGCTACACCTTC.

J is TRBJ1-2 and V is TRBV7-9; D call uncertain. The V end was cut by 2 bases, the J end by 3 bases, with 19 bases between. Germline CDR1 and CDR2: SEHNR and FQNEAQ (reference sequence). CDR3 size: 17 residues. The CDR3: CASSLFAGPLTDYGYTF. The CDR3 bases are TGTGCCAGCAGCTTATTCGCAGGTCCGCTTACGGACTATGGCTACACCTTC.

V is TRBV9 and J is TRBJ1-2; D remains ambiguous. CDR3 size: 16 residues. The V gene's germline CDR1 is SGDLS and CDR2 YYNGEE. Deletions cut 4 bases from V and 8 bases from J, with 24 bases between. The CDR3 sequence is CASSSPVTSIVGGYTF. CDR3 bases: TGTGCCAGCAGCTCTCCCGTGACTTCCATCGTGGGGGGCTACACCTTC.

The chain carries TRBV4-1 and TRBJ1-1, with D possibly TRBD1 on 5 matching bases. The CDR3 runs 15 residues. Germline-derived CDR1 and CDR2 are MGHRA and YSYEKL. Trimming shortened V by 4 bases and J by 1 base, and 13 bases separated the two germline ends. The CDR3 DNA is TGCGCCAGCAGCCCTTCGACCACAGGGAACACTGAAGCTTTCTTT. The encoded protein is CASSPSTTGNTEAFF.

V usage is TRBV5-8 and J usage is TRBJ2-3; 14 bases are a match to TRBD2. Germline V gives CDR1 SGHTS, CDR2 YDEGEE. The length of the CDR3 is 17 residues. V shed 3 bases, J shed 0 bases, and the junction held 3 bases outside the gene matches. DNA of the CDR3: TGTGCCAGCAGCTCGGGACTAGCGGGGGTTAGCACAGATACGCAGTATTTT. Translating it yields CASSSGLAGVSTDTQYF.

The V and J genes are TRBV6-6 and TRBJ1-3, with D unresolved. This CDR3 comprises 14 residues. Trimming shortened V by 7 bases and J by 5 bases, and 15 bases separated the two germline ends. CDR1 is MNHNY and CDR2 is SVGAGI in the germline V gene (reference sequence). The CDR3 DNA sequence: TGTGCCAGCACACCGGGGTTTGCTCGAAACACCATATATTTT. Translation gives CASTPGFARNTIYF.

This chain links TRBV5-1 with TRBJ2-7, with D maybe TRBD1 (6 bases). The CDR3 loop spans 12 amino acids. Germline V lookup: CDR1 SGHRS, CDR2 YFSETQ. With 8 bases removed from V and 4 bases from J, the gap between germline ends came to 13 bases. Written as DNA, the CDR3 is TGCGCCAGTCGAACAGGGACGTACGAGCAGTACTTC. It translates to CASRTGTYEQYF.

V is TRBV28 and J is TRBJ1-6; D gene ambiguous. Trimming cost V 2 bases and J 7 bases, with 12 bases left between them. CDR3 length: 15 amino acids. Germline V CDR1 and CDR2: MDHEN, SYDVKM. In nucleotides, the CDR3 is TGTGCCAGCAGTTTAAATGACGGCAAAAATTCACCCCTCCACTTT. Translated: CASSLNDGKNSPLHF.

This rearrangement joins TRBV5-1 to TRBJ1-1; D is possibly TRBD1 (5 bases). Deletions cut 2 bases from V and 13 bases from J, with 18 bases between. There are 13 residues in the CDR3. Looked up from germline, CDR1 is SGHRS and CDR2 is YFSETQ. CDR3 loop: CASSFGDRLSNFF. The CDR3 bases are TGCGCCAGCAGCTTCGGGGACCGTCTAAGTAATTTCTTT.

The chain recombines TRBV6-5 with TRBJ1-1; 7 bases are shared with TRBD1. The CDR3 has 14 amino acids. Germline CDR1 and CDR2: MNHEY and SVGAGI. Trimming took 6 bases from V and 1 from J; bases not matched to a gene: 5. The CDR3, as DNA: TGTGCCAGCAGAGCCGGGACAGCGAACACTGAAGCTTTCTTT. Its translation: CASRAGTANTEAFF.

J is TRBJ2-3 and V is TRBV20-1, with unresolved D. CDR1 is DFQATT, CDR2 SNEGSKA, per germline (reference sequence). The germline V and J ends were trimmed by 6 bases and 4 bases, with 8 bases remaining between them. The CDR3 is 11 amino acids. The CDR3 DNA follows: TGCAGTGCCCGACGGGCAGATACGCAGTATTTT. Its translation: CSARRADTQYF.

The rearrangement joins TRBV4-1 to TRBJ2-7; 10 bases are a match to TRBD1. The germline V gene encodes CDR1 MGHRA and CDR2 YSYEKL. This CDR3 is built from 16 residues. The V segment lost 4 bases and the J segment 1 base; nucleotides outside the gene matches: 7. CDR3 sequence reads: CASSRRRDRGSYEQYF. The DNA of the CDR3 is TGCGCCAGCAGCCGGCGGCGGGACAGGGGATCCTACGAGCAGTACTTC.